This T cell receptor (beta chain) was sequenced for a study of blood T cell repertoires in COVID-19. A single count supports this clone. The table came from immunoSEQ multiplex PCR; TCRdb's copy has only in-frame clones and leaves some out. The sample has some 96,000 clones; 90% are singletons. Material for sequencing was peripheral blood. The receptor's source is a man aged 60-69 years with acute or convalescent COVID-19.

This CDR3 reads CASSPGQGDQPQHF. The CDR3 bases are TGTGCCAGTAGCCCAGGACAGGGAGATCAGCCCCAGCATTTT. The chain links TRBV19 to TRBJ1-5; 8 bases are a match to TRBD1. The CDR3 totals 14 residues. Trimming cost V 6 bases and J 5 bases; bases outside gene matches: 6. Germline CDR1 reads LNHDA; CDR2 reads SQIVND (reference sequence).